This record covers a single TCR beta chain. As yet, its antigen is unknown. The data were obtained in a study of shared clonotypes between healthy human individuals. Trimming removed 2 bases from V and 6 bases from J; junction bases left unmatched: 8. Germline V gene sequence: CDR1 SGHTA, CDR2 FQGNSA. The CDR3 is 15 residues long. Those who donated, Caucasian adults without exception, all lived in Nashville, Tennessee. The authors distributed each subset's genomic DNA evenly over several immunoSEQ plates. Some clones are missing from TCRdb's copy, which holds only in-frame ones; the method was immunoSEQ multiplex PCR. The table shows about 2 million clones, with around 95% occurring only once. Findings and limits, study-wide: Some clonotypes were shared by all four sorted-subset donors, while others were not shared. The non-shared ones had lower generation probabilities than the shared ones. Naive subsets generally had larger estimated richness than memory subsets.

The sample taken for sequencing was naive CD4+ T cells sorted from blood. The subset is: CD45RA+ positively selected. The receptor was isolated from a man between 18 and 29 years old in good health. The chain uses TRBV7-2 and TRBJ1-2, with 8 positions matching TRBD1. DNA for the CDR3: TGTGCCAGCAGCTTACGACAGGGGCTATTGGATGGCTACACCTTC. Protein sequence: CASSLRQGLLDGYTF.